This section outlines one T cell receptor beta chain sequence together with its context. Germline V gene sequence: CDR1 SQVTM, CDR2 ANQGSEA. There are 14 residues in the CDR3. V lost 4 bases and J lost 2, with 13 bases in between. Primers: 60 Vbeta forward and 13 Jbeta reverse. Only in-frame clones appear in the TCRdb table, and some are missing; sequencing was by immunoSEQ multiplex PCR. The data show about 120,000 clones, roughly 70% seen once. The data stem from a study of cytomegalovirus exposure and HLA in healthy donors. The sample comprised PBMCs. This clonotype was sampled from a woman aged 40 to 55 in good health and CMV-seropositive. V is TRBV29-1 and J is TRBJ2-3, with TRBD2 as a possible D gene (5 bases). CDR3: CSVGGSGYTDTQYF. The CDR3, as DNA: TGCAGCGTTGGAGGAAGCGGATACACAGATACGCAGTATTTT.